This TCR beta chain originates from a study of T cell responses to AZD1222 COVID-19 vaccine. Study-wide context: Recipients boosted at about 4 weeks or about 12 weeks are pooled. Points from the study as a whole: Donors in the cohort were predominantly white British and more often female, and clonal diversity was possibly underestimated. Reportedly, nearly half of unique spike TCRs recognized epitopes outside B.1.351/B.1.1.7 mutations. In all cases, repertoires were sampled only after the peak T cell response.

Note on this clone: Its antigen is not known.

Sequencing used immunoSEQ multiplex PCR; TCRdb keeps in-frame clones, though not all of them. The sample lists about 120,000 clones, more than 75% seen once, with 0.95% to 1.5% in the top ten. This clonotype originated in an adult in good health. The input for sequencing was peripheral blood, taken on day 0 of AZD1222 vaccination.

CDR3 nucleotides: TGTGCCAGCAGACTCCCGACAGGGAACTATAGCAATCAGCCCCAGCATTTT. Translation: CASRLPTGNYSNQPQHF. J is TRBJ1-5 and V is TRBV7-7; 7 bases agree with TRBD1. The V and J ends lost 6 bases and 0 bases, in that order; junction bases with no gene match: 11. Germline values: CDR1 SSHAT, CDR2 FNYEAQ (reference sequence). This CDR3 has 17 residues.